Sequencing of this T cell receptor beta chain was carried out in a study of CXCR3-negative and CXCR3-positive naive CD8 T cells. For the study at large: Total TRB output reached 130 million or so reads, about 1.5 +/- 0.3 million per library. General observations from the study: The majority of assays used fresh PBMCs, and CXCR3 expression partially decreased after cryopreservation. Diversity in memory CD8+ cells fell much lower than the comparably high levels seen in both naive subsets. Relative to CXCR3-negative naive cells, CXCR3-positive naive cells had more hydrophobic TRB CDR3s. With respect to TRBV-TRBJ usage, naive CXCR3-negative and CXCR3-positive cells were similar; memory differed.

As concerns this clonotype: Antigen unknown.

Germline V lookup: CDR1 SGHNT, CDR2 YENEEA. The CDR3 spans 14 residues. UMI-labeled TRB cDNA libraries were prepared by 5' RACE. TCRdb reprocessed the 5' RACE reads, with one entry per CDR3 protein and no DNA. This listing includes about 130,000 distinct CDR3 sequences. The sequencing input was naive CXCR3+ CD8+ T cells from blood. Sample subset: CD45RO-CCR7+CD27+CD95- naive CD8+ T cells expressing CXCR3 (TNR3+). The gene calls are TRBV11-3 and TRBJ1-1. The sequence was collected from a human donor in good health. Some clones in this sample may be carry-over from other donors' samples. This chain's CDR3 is CASSLDRWDTEAFF.